What follows describes a single TCR beta chain. This sample was taken from a study of T cells in tumors after PD-1 blockade. This CDR3 has 15 residues. CDR1 is MNHEY and CDR2 is SMNVEV in the germline V gene (reference sequence). V lost 6 bases and J lost 3, with 18 bases in between. TCRdb keeps only in-frame clones here, not all; method: immunoSEQ multiplex PCR. The data hold approximately 59,000 clones, with 80% observed a single time. This TCR derives from a human donor with basal cell carcinoma. Material: PBMCs, obtained before anti-PD-1 treatment. The rearrangement joins TRBV27 to TRBJ2-7; tentative D call: TRBD1 (5 bases). This CDR3 reads CASSRTQTVNYEQYF. DNA for the CDR3: TGTGCCAGCAGCCGAACCCAGACAGTGAACTACGAGCAGTACTTC.